The clone carrying this T cell receptor (beta chain) was detected a few times. Antigen specificity is unknown. Isolated PBMCs totaled at least 6 million in each sample. A second PCR, run for about 7 to 11 cycles, used a sample-barcoded 5' primer plus a J-beta primer mix. TCRdb independently ran MiXCR on the 5' RACE reads; one entry per CDR3 protein. This table holds around 1.5 million distinct CDR3 sequences, roughly 59% found once. These data are taken from a study of blood T cells in healthy people across ages. Broader study findings: Versus aged donors, long-lived donors had higher diversity and more naive CD4+ cells.

The specimen sequenced was blood. The receptor was isolated from a man younger than 35 in good health.

For the CDR3, the DNA is TGTGCCAGCAGTTTCGGGACAGGGCTCAATGAGCAGTTCTTC. This encodes CASSFGTGLNEQFF. The V call is TRBV12-3 or TRBV12-4, the J call TRBJ2-1; TRBD1 matches at 9 bases. Trimming took 3 bases from V and 6 from J; bases not matched to a gene: 3. The CDR3 spans 14 residues.